This passage covers 32 T cell receptor beta chains from one sample sequenced in a study of blood T cells in healthy people across ages (dated by TCRdb to about 2015). The receptor library was made with 5' RACE. The sequencing machine was an Illumina HiSeq 2500. A second PCR of about 7 to 12 cycles was run with a J-beta primer mix and a sample-barcoded 5' primer. TCRdb reworked the public reads: Q25 trimming with fastp, MiXCR clone assembly, productive beta chains retained. All rows with the same CDR3 protein become a single entry with the most common DNA and genes. The sample includes 1.5 million to 2 million distinct CDR3 sequences, with about 50% observed a single time. In total, the top ten clones hold roughly 2% of the sample. Sequencing input: blood. The source of these receptors is a woman between 40 and 50 years old in good health.

This rearrangement joins TRBV7-2 to TRBJ2-2; D may match TRBD1 or TRBD2 (6 bases each). The CDR3 contains 14 residues. V gave up 1 base and J gave up 8 bases, with 11 bases separating them. Germline CDR1 SGHTA, CDR2 FQGNSA. CDR3 residues: CASSLVTGAGELFF. The CDR3 DNA is TGTGCCAGCAGCTTAGTAACGGGGGCTGGGGAGCTGTTTTTT. Variable domain in full (rest from reference TRBV7-2 and TRBJ2-2): GAGVSQSPSNKVTEKGKDVELRCDPISGHTALYWYRQSLGQGLEFLIYFQGNSAPDKSGLPSDRFSAERTGGSVSTLTIQRTQQEDSAVYLCASSLVTGAGELFFGEGSRLTVL.

The chain uses TRBV11-2 and TRBJ2-3, with a tentative D call TRBD2 (5 bases). The V gene's germline CDR1 is SGHAT and CDR2 FQNNGV. With 5 bases removed from V and 2 bases from J, the gap between germline ends came to 17 bases. The CDR3 covers 16 residues. The CDR3 DNA is TGTGCCAGCAGCCTCGGAGGACCTTCTTTCACAGATACGCAGTATTTT. Its translation: CASSLGGPSFTDTQYF.

The J gene is TRBJ1-5, the V gene TRBV15; 9 bases match TRBD1. Germline CDR1 and CDR2: LNHNV and YYDKDF (reference sequence). V shed 3 bases, J shed 4 bases, and the junction held 1 base outside the gene matches. This CDR3 is 14 amino acids long. CDR3: CATSSDRGNQPQHF. CDR3 nucleotide sequence: TGTGCCACCAGCAGCGACAGGGGGAATCAGCCCCAGCATTTT.

The chain employs TRBV27 and TRBJ1-5, with D hard to call. The germline V and J ends were trimmed by 4 bases and 5 bases, with 12 bases remaining between them. The CDR3 is made up of 14 amino acids. The germline CDR1 and CDR2 sequences are MNHEY and SMNVEV (reference sequence). This chain's CDR3 is CASSSRTVDQPQHF. DNA for the CDR3: TGTGCCAGCAGTTCGCGGACTGTTGATCAGCCCCAGCATTTT.

V gene TRBV4-3 combines with J gene TRBJ1-4; D gene ambiguous. From germline, CDR1 is LGHNA and CDR2 YSLEER. The CDR3 sequence is 15 residues long. V gave up 0 bases and J gave up 7 bases, with 12 bases separating them. The CDR3 DNA is TGCGCCAGCAGCCAAGATCCCTTAGGGATTGAAAAACTGTTTTTT. Protein product: CASSQDPLGIEKLFF.

This clonotype was detected a few times. This chain connects TRBV20-1 to TRBJ2-3, with 9 positions matching TRBD2. The CDR3 is 16 residues long. The V gene's germline CDR1 is DFQATT and CDR2 SNEGSKA (reference sequence). CDR3 residues: CSGGGGADGRTDTQYF. The CDR3 DNA reads as TGCTCGGGCGGCGGGGGGGCCGACGGTCGGACAGATACGCAGTATTTT.

The chain uses TRBV29-1 and TRBJ2-1; 11 bases are shared with TRBD1. The germline V gene encodes CDR1 SQVTM and CDR2 ANQGSEA. This CDR3 has 14 amino acids. The V segment lost 6 bases and the J segment 6 bases; nucleotides outside the gene matches: 7. CDR3 sequence (DNA): TGCAGCGTATTGGACAGGGGGCGGGTCAATGAGCAGTTCTTC. It encodes CSVLDRGRVNEQFF.

The gene calls are TRBV6-5 and TRBJ2-1, with 12 bases that match TRBD2. The CDR3 runs 16 residues. With V trimmed by 4 bases and J by 7 bases, 8 bases remained unmatched. CDR1 and CDR2 (germline): MNHEY, SVGAGI. This CDR3 is CASSLTSGGNRNEQFF. The CDR3 DNA reads TGTGCCAGCAGTTTGACTAGCGGGGGAAATCGAAATGAGCAGTTCTTC.

This clonotype was observed a single time. The CDR3 reads CASSWDLAGVEEQFF. The CDR3 nucleotides read TGTGCCAGCAGTTGGGATCTAGCGGGGGTCGAGGAGCAGTTCTTC. The V gene is TRBV6-5, the J gene TRBJ2-1; TRBD2 aligns across 10 bases. This CDR3 comprises 15 residues. Trimming took 4 bases from V and 10 from J; bases not matched to a gene: 10. CDR1 and CDR2 (germline): MNHEY, SVGAGI.

V gene TRBV6-5 combines with J gene TRBJ1-2; 11 bases map to TRBD1. J was trimmed by 1 base and V by 2 bases; bases with no gene match: 9. Germline CDR1 reads MNHEY; CDR2 reads SVGAGI. This CDR3 has 18 residues. This chain's CDR3 is CASSYGGGQGGNNYGYTF. CDR3 in DNA: TGTGCCAGCAGTTACGGGGGGGGACAGGGGGGAAATAACTATGGCTACACCTTC.

The genes are TRBV6-5 and TRBJ2-7; the D is unclear. Between the trimmed V and J ends, which lost 2 bases and 2 bases, there was a span of 10 bases. Per germline, CDR1 MNHEY and CDR2 SVGAGI. CDR3 length: 14 residues. In DNA form, the CDR3 reads TGTGCCAGCAGTTACGCGCGGAGTACCTACGAGCAGTACTTC. Its protein product is CASSYARSTYEQYF.

This chain uses TRBV20-1 with TRBJ2-4; D not certain. V dropped 0 bases and J dropped 1 base, with 4 bases sitting between them. The CDR3 is 13 amino acids. CDR1 is DFQATT, CDR2 SNEGSKA, per germline (reference sequence). CDR3 DNA sequence: TGCAGTGCTAGAGATCCCGCCAAAAACATTCAGTACTTC. Translating gives CSARDPAKNIQYF.

This clonotype has a handful of counts. The V call is TRBV4-3, the J call TRBJ2-3, with 7 bases matching TRBD1. CDR1 and CDR2 (germline): LGHNA, YSLEER. V trimming: 0 bases; J trimming: 4 bases; junction bases outside the gene matches: 4. The CDR3 is made up of 15 amino acids. CDR3 sequence reads: CASSQDGQASDTQYF. DNA of the CDR3: TGCGCCAGCAGCCAAGACGGACAGGCATCAGATACGCAGTATTTT.

This clonotype was detected a few times. The V call is TRBV14, the J call TRBJ2-7, with D tentatively TRBD1 (6 bases). Germline V CDR1 and CDR2: SGHDN, FVKESK. Trimming took 1 base from V and 4 from J, leaving 14 bases between them. The CDR3 runs 15 residues. The CDR3 DNA sequence: TGTGCCAGCAGCCAAGGTGAGGGGGTCCAGTACGAGCAGTACTTC. Protein: CASSQGEGVQYEQYF. Combining the CDR3 with reference TRBV14 and TRBJ2-7 gives the whole variable domain EAGVTQFPSHSVIEKGQTVTLRCDPISGHDNLYWYRRVMGKEIKFLLHFVKESKQDESGMPNNRFLAERTGGTYSTLKVQPAELEDSGVYFCASSQGEGVQYEQYFGPGTRLTVT.

V is TRBV6-5 and J is TRBJ1-1, with D unresolved. The V and J ends lost 6 bases and 1 base respectively, with 12 bases between them. The CDR3 is 14 amino acids. Germline loops: CDR1 MNHEY, CDR2 SVGAGI. Here the CDR3 reads CASRGVGANTEAFF. The DNA of the CDR3 is TGTGCCAGCAGGGGAGTGGGTGCGAACACTGAAGCTTTCTTT.

The V call is TRBV10-3, the J call TRBJ1-2, with TRBD1 matching over 9 bases. The J segment lost 7 bases and the V segment lost 9 bases, leaving 6 bases of the junction unmatched. Per the germline V gene, CDR1 is ENHRY and CDR2 is SYGVKD. CDR3 length: 12 amino acids. This CDR3 reads CAISTGGSGYTF. DNA for the CDR3: TGTGCCATTTCGACAGGGGGATCTGGCTACACCTTC.

This clonotype was recorded a few times. The CDR3 does not end in the conserved phenylalanine or tryptophan, so this is likely a read error. The V and J genes are TRBV12-3 or TRBV12-4 and TRBJ2-3; D gene ambiguous. Trimming took off 4 bases at V and 1 base at J, with 6 bases between the two ends. The CDR3 totals 13 residues. CDR3 sequence reads: CASSWSGTDTQYL. The DNA for the CDR3 is TGTGCCAGCAGTTGGTCAGGCACAGATACGCAGTATCTT.

This clonotype occurred many times. The rearrangement joins TRBV11-2 to TRBJ2-7; 9 nucleotides align to TRBD2. The V segment lost 5 bases and the J segment 6 bases; nucleotides outside the gene matches: 11. The CDR3 is made up of 15 amino acids. Germline CDR1 is SGHAT and CDR2 is FQNNGV. CDR3 DNA sequence: TGTGCCAGCAGCGATATGAGACTAGCGGCATCCGAGCAGTACTTC. Translating gives CASSDMRLAASEQYF.

The rearrangement uses TRBV7-9 and TRBJ2-7, with no clear D. The V and J ends lost 2 bases and 5 bases respectively, with 7 bases between them. The CDR3 covers 12 residues. From germline, CDR1 is SEHNR and CDR2 FQNEAQ (reference sequence). CDR3 in DNA: TGTGCCAGCAGCTTAAGACCGCACGAGCAGTACTTC. Translated: CASSLRPHEQYF. Full variable domain (missing parts from reference TRBV7-9 and TRBJ2-7): DTGVSQNPRHKITKRGQNVTFRCDPISEHNRLYWYRQTLGQGPEFLTYFQNEAQLEKSRLLSDRFSAERPKGSFSTLEIQRTEQGDSAMYLCASSLRPHEQYFGPGTRLTVT.

The chain carries TRBV5-1 and TRBJ2-1, with D perhaps TRBD1 (5 bases). The J call is doubtful: the DNA matches TRBJ2-7 better. Per the germline V gene, CDR1 is SGHRS and CDR2 is YFSETQ. The CDR3 spans 13 residues. In DNA, the CDR3 is TGCGCCAGTAGGCTAAAGGGGTACAATGAGCAGTACTTC. Protein sequence: CASRLKGYNEQYF.

The rearrangement joins TRBV7-9 to TRBJ1-5; 9 bases agree with TRBD1. Unmatched junction bases numbered 6, after V lost 6 bases and J lost 6 bases. The CDR3 covers 14 residues. CDR1 SEHNR and CDR2 FQNEAQ come from the germline V gene (reference sequence). CDR3 protein: CASSPGTGIQPQHF. The CDR3 nucleotides are TGTGCCAGCAGTCCCGGGACAGGGATTCAGCCCCAGCATTTT.

This clonotype has a handful of counts. The rearrangement uses TRBV20-1 and TRBJ2-1; 9 positions agree with TRBD2. The V gene end was trimmed by 0 bases and the J gene end by 7 bases; junction bases not matched to a gene: 7. Germline CDR1 DFQATT, CDR2 SNEGSKA (reference sequence). This CDR3 is built from 15 residues. CDR3 in amino acids: CSAREAGGAKNEQFF. The CDR3, as DNA: TGCAGTGCTAGAGAGGCGGGGGGGGCTAAGAATGAGCAGTTCTTC.

This chain joins TRBV5-1 and TRBJ2-3; 8 bases fit TRBD1. V shed 6 bases, J shed 0 bases, and the junction held 6 bases outside the gene matches. The germline CDR1 and CDR2 sequences are SGHRS and YFSETQ. The CDR3 consists of 15 residues. The CDR3 nucleotides read TGCGCCAGCAAAGACTGGACAGGGAGCACAGATACGCAGTATTTT. Amino acid sequence: CASKDWTGSTDTQYF.

The chain is built from TRBV20-1 and TRBJ2-3, with a possible D match to TRBD1 (5 bases). The CDR3 totals 14 residues. V lost 5 bases to trimming and J lost 0 bases, with 12 bases between them. CDR1 DFQATT and CDR2 SNEGSKA come from the germline V gene (reference sequence). CDR3 amino acids: CSARNPGSTDTQYF. CDR3 in DNA: TGCAGTGCTCGCAACCCAGGGAGCACAGATACGCAGTATTTT.

The rearrangement uses TRBV7-2 and TRBJ2-1, with 7 positions matching TRBD2. There are 18 residues in the CDR3. CDR1 and CDR2 from the germline V gene are SGHTA and FQGNSA. The V gene end was trimmed by 2 bases and the J gene end by 0 bases; junction bases not matched to a gene: 10. The CDR3 protein is CASSLPSGTTFSYNEQFF. CDR3 coding DNA: TGTGCCAGCAGCTTACCATCCGGGACTACCTTCTCCTACAATGAGCAGTTCTTC.

This clonotype has only a few counts. J is TRBJ2-7 and V is TRBV20-1, with 7 positions matching TRBD1. The CDR3 is 16 amino acids. Germline CDR1 is DFQATT and CDR2 is SNEGSKA (reference sequence). Trimming removed 4 bases from V and 0 bases from J; junction bases left unmatched: 12. The DNA of the CDR3 is TGCAGTGCTACTCCGCGAGGGACAGACAGCTCCTACGAGCAGTACTTC. Protein product: CSATPRGTDSSYEQYF.

This clonotype was seen a handful of times. The CDR3 DNA reads as TGTGCCAGCAGGGCCGGACACCAAAAGATCTACGAGCAGTACTTC. It is translated as CASRAGHQKIYEQYF. V and J are TRBV12-3 or TRBV12-4 and TRBJ2-7; D might be TRBD1 (5 bases). The CDR3 extends over 15 amino acids. The V and J ends lost 6 bases and 3 bases respectively, with 18 bases between them.

The rearrangement joins TRBV12-3 or TRBV12-4 to TRBJ1-2, with D possibly TRBD1 on 5 matching bases. V was trimmed by 6 bases and J by 3 bases, leaving 14 bases between them. This CDR3 is built from 14 residues. CDR3 in amino acids: CASSPSGEDYGYTF. Here the CDR3 DNA reads TGTGCCAGCAGCCCGTCGGGGGAGGACTATGGCTACACCTTC.

The CDR3 spells CASSLSPGQRRGTQYF. CDR3 nucleotides: TGCGCCAGCAGCTTGTCGCCAGGGCAGCGGAGAGGTACGCAGTATTTT. The chain couples TRBV5-1 to TRBJ2-3; D might be TRBD1 or TRBD2, each matching 5 bases. The CDR3 length is 16 residues. Per germline, CDR1 SGHRS and CDR2 YFSETQ. Trimming removed 1 base from V and 8 bases from J, with 20 bases in between.

This rearrangement joins TRBV27 to TRBJ2-3, with 8 bases aligning to TRBD2. CDR3 length: 16 residues. V lost 7 bases and J lost 0; bases outside the gene matches: 9. Germline values: CDR1 MNHEY, CDR2 SMNVEV (reference sequence). CDR3 coding DNA: TGTGCCAGCACCGAGGAAGCGGGGGTGAGCACAGATACGCAGTATTTT. Translation: CASTEEAGVSTDTQYF.

This clonotype was recorded a few times. The V and J genes are TRBV24-1 and TRBJ2-5; TRBD1 is a possible D gene (6 bases). The CDR3 loop spans 20 amino acids. Trimming removed 4 bases from V and 1 base from J, with 27 bases in between. Germline CDR1 is KGHDR and CDR2 is SFDVKD. As DNA, the CDR3 is TGTGCCACCAGTGACCCTCTCGCGAGCCCAGGGGTCCCCACCCAAGAGACCCAGTACTTC. This sequence encodes CATSDPLASPGVPTQETQYF.

CDR3 bases: TGCAGCGTTGATGCTTTGGAACAGGGATCCTACAATGAGCAGTTCTTC. This gives the protein CSVDALEQGSYNEQFF. The rearrangement links TRBV29-1 to TRBJ2-1; D is possibly TRBD1 (6 bases). CDR3 length: 16 amino acids. V lost 3 bases, J lost 1 base, and 16 bases lay in between. CDR1 and CDR2 from the germline V gene are SQVTM and ANQGSEA.